This entry lists 2 T cell receptor beta chains sequenced from one sample in a study of T cell repertoires in cytomegalovirus infection. TCRdb independently ran MiXCR on the reads; one entry per CDR3 protein. Of 360,000 or so distinct CDR3 sequences in the sample, roughly a third were seen once. Their specific antigens are unknown. The starting material was cultured PBMCs, obtained from culture after CMV antigen stimulation. All receptors derive from a human donor in good health (CMV status not recorded). Some clones in this sample may be carry-over from other donors' samples.

This clonotype has just a few counts. This chain connects TRBV23-1 to TRBJ2-3, with a possible D match to TRBD2 (6 bases). TRBV23-1 is an open reading frame, and its role is uncertain. The CDR3 consists of 13 residues. The V gene lost 10 bases and the J gene lost 3 bases, with 14 bases spanning the gap. CDR3 nucleotide sequence: TGCGCCAAGCGGGCCTGCGAAACAGATACGCAGTATTTT. Amino acid sequence: CAKRACETDTQYF.

The chain carries TRBV12-3 or TRBV12-4 and TRBJ2-3; 10 nucleotides line up with TRBD2. CDR3 length: 15 amino acids. J was trimmed by 1 base and V by 6 bases; bases with no gene match: 4. In DNA form, the CDR3 reads TGTGCCAGCAGACCTAGCGGGAGCGGCACAGATACGCAGTATTTT. Protein product: CASRPSGSGTDTQYF.